The 19 T cell receptor beta chains below were found in one sample sequenced in a study of cytomegalovirus exposure and HLA in healthy donors. Both 60 Vbeta primers and 13 Jbeta primers went into the PCR. Sequencing was performed with immunoSEQ multiplex PCR; in TCRdb, only in-frame clones are kept and a portion is missing. Of about 180,000 clones in the sample, 70% to 85% were seen once. The sequenced sample consisted of PBMCs. Receptors were obtained from a young man in good health and CMV-seronegative.

The gene calls are TRBV9 and TRBJ2-3, with 15 bases identical to TRBD2. This CDR3 has 18 amino acids. V shed 2 bases, J shed 0 bases, and the junction held 4 bases outside the gene matches. Germline CDR1 and CDR2: SGDLS and YYNGEE. CDR3 in DNA: TGTGCCAGCAGCGTCTCCGGGACTAGCGGGGGGAGCACAGATACGCAGTATTTT. Translating gives CASSVSGTSGGSTDTQYF.

The chain uses TRBV19 and TRBJ2-1, with 11 nucleotides matching TRBD2. This CDR3 contains 16 residues. CDR1 is LNHDA, CDR2 SQIVND, per germline (reference sequence). After removal of 4 bases from V and 4 bases from J, the junction contained 6 bases not matched to a gene. CDR3 bases: TGTGCCAGTAGTACCGCCGGGACTAGCGGATACAATGAGCAGTTCTTC. Translating gives CASSTAGTSGYNEQFF. The complete variable domain, with remaining parts taken from reference TRBV19 and TRBJ2-1, reads DGGITQSPKYLFRKEGQNVTLSCEQNLNHDAMYWYRQDPGQGLRLIYYSQIVNDFQKGDIAEGYSVSREKKESFPLTVTSAQKNPTAFYLCASSTAGTSGYNEQFFGPGTRLTVL.

The V and J genes are TRBV5-4 and TRBJ2-1; 10 nucleotides line up with TRBD2. The germline gives CDR1 SGHNT, CDR2 YYREEE (reference sequence). The length of the CDR3 is 16 residues. The trim removed 5 bases at V and 4 bases at J, leaving 9 bases unmatched. The CDR3 nucleotides read TGTGCCAGCAGTCCAGCGGGGGGGCCTTGGTACAATGAGCAGTTCTTC. Translation: CASSPAGGPWYNEQFF.

A few counts support this clone. This rearrangement joins TRBV6-6 to TRBJ1-1, with TRBD1 matching over 7 bases. Germline CDR1 MNHNY, CDR2 SVGAGI (reference sequence). J was trimmed by 5 bases and V by 5 bases; bases with no gene match: 8. The CDR3 has 14 amino acids. For the CDR3, the DNA is TGTGCCAGCAGTCCTCCAGGGGGTCGGACTGAAGCTTTCTTT. Translated, it gives CASSPPGGRTEAFF.

The chain links TRBV5-5 to TRBJ2-1; possibly TRBD2 for D (6 bases). The CDR3 is 13 amino acids. Germline CDR1 and CDR2: SGHKS and YYEKEE (reference sequence). V was trimmed by 6 bases and J by 6 bases, leaving 13 bases between them. This CDR3 reads CASTYVRGNEQFF. The CDR3 bases are TGTGCCAGCACCTACGTGCGGGGCAATGAGCAGTTCTTC.

This clone was seen only a few times. V and J are TRBV29-1 and TRBJ1-1, with TRBD1 as a possible D gene (6 bases). The CDR3 has 12 residues. Germline assignment: CDR1 SQVTM and CDR2 ANQGSEA. Trimming shortened V by 4 bases and J by 8 bases, and 14 bases separated the two germline ends. CDR3 residues: CSVGRDIGEAFF. The DNA for the CDR3 is TGCAGCGTTGGTCGGGACATAGGAGAAGCTTTCTTT.

The chain employs TRBV7-3 and TRBJ2-2, with TRBD2 matching 7 bases. The V and J ends lost 3 bases and 1 base, in that order; junction bases with no gene match: 14. This CDR3 has 19 residues. Germline-derived CDR1 and CDR2 are SGHTA and FQGTGA. The CDR3 here is CASSFFPAQSGVNTGELFF. The CDR3, as DNA: TGTGCCAGCAGCTTCTTTCCCGCACAGAGCGGGGTGAACACCGGGGAGCTGTTTTTT.

The chain combines TRBV30 with TRBJ2-3; 11 bases fit TRBD2. The V segment lost 3 bases and the J segment 5 bases; nucleotides outside the gene matches: 4. CDR3 size: 14 residues. The germline CDR1 and CDR2 sequences are GTSNPN and SVGIG (reference sequence). CDR3: CAWRLAGVLDTQYF. The CDR3 DNA sequence: TGTGCCTGGAGACTAGCGGGAGTGCTAGATACGCAGTATTTT.

The gene calls are TRBV19 and TRBJ1-5; tentative D call: TRBD1 (5 bases). Deletions cut 2 bases from V and 3 bases from J, with 17 bases between. There are 17 residues in the CDR3. CDR1 and CDR2 from the germline V gene are LNHDA and SQIVND (reference sequence). The DNA for the CDR3 is TGTGCCAGTAGTATATCCCGGGACTCCAGGTACAATCAGCCCCAGCATTTT. Translation: CASSISRDSRYNQPQHF. Full variable domain (remainder filled in from reference TRBV19 and TRBJ1-5): DGGITQSPKYLFRKEGQNVTLSCEQNLNHDAMYWYRQDPGQGLRLIYYSQIVNDFQKGDIAEGYSVSREKKESFPLTVTSAQKNPTAFYLCASSISRDSRYNQPQHFGDGTRLSIL.

This clone showed up just a few times. The V gene is TRBV5-6, the J gene TRBJ2-7, with 7 bases matching TRBD2. CDR1 is SGHDT and CDR2 is YYEEEE in the germline V gene. The length of the CDR3 is 14 residues. The V and J ends lost 1 base and 5 bases, in that order; junction bases with no gene match: 6. The DNA of the CDR3 is TGTGCCAGCAGCTTGCCCCAGGGAGGGCACGAGCAGTACTTC. It encodes CASSLPQGGHEQYF.

The chain carries TRBV7-9 and TRBJ2-7, with 8 bases matching TRBD1. The CDR3 is 14 amino acids. Trimming cost V 6 bases and J 2 bases; bases outside gene matches: 6. CDR1 is SEHNR, CDR2 FQNEAQ, per germline (reference sequence). The CDR3 DNA follows: TGTGCCAGCAGTACAGGGGGGACAACCTACGAGCAGTACTTC. Its translation: CASSTGGTTYEQYF.

This chain joins TRBV6-1 and TRBJ1-5, with a tentative D call TRBD1 (5 bases). Looked up from germline, CDR1 is MNHNS and CDR2 is SASEGT. CDR3 size: 17 residues. V was cut by 2 bases and J by 5 bases, with 19 bases left in between. CDR3 sequence (DNA): TGTGCCAGCAGTGAAAGCGTAGGCAGGGCCCGTCATCAGCCCCAGCATTTT. The encoded protein is CASSESVGRARHQPQHF.

The chain combines TRBV5-6 with TRBJ1-1; D not resolved. The CDR3 loop spans 12 amino acids. V was cut by 3 bases and J by 3 bases, with 6 bases left in between. Per the germline V gene, CDR1 is SGHDT and CDR2 is YYEEEE. The CDR3 loop is CASSWPDTEAFF. In nucleotides, the CDR3 is TGTGCCAGCAGCTGGCCAGACACTGAAGCTTTCTTT.

This chain connects TRBV7-2 to TRBJ2-1, with unresolved D. Trimming left V 5 bases short and J 7 bases short, with 12 bases between. Germline V gene sequence: CDR1 SGHTA, CDR2 FQGNSA. The CDR3 spans 13 residues. The CDR3 bases are TGTGCCAGCAGCCGATTCGCGGAGAATGAGCAGTTCTTC. Translated, it gives CASSRFAENEQFF.

This clone was seen once. The chain links TRBV4-2 to TRBJ2-7; TRBD1 matches at 8 bases. The V gene's germline CDR1 is LGHNA and CDR2 YNFKEQ. The CDR3 sequence is 17 residues long. The V gene end was trimmed by 4 bases and the J gene end by 1 base; junction bases not matched to a gene: 12. The CDR3 region is CASSRIRRTGSSYEQYF. CDR3 DNA: TGTGCCAGCAGCCGCATCCGGAGGACAGGGTCTTCCTACGAGCAGTACTTC.

The V and J genes are TRBV5-1 and TRBJ1-1; the match to TRBD1 covers 11 bases. The junction had 8 bases not matched to a gene; V was cut back by 4 bases and J by 0 bases. The germline V gene has CDR1 SGHRS and CDR2 YFSETQ. This CDR3 is built from 17 residues. The CDR3 is CASSPSGQGEMNTEAFF. Written as DNA, the CDR3 is TGCGCCAGCAGCCCCTCGGGACAGGGGGAAATGAACACTGAAGCTTTCTTT.

CDR3 residues: CASSFAGAGDTQYF. CDR3 nucleotides: TGTGCCAGCAGCTTCGCGGGGGCTGGAGATACGCAGTATTTT. The J gene is TRBJ2-3, the V gene TRBV7-9, with D possibly being TRBD2 (7 bases). The germline V gene has CDR1 SEHNR and CDR2 FQNEAQ (reference sequence). Trimming cost V 3 bases and J 5 bases, with 12 bases left between them. This CDR3 is 14 amino acids long.

The chain couples TRBV5-1 to TRBJ2-7, with D possibly matching TRBD2 (5 bases). V was trimmed by 0 bases and J by 2 bases, leaving 9 bases between them. The germline gives CDR1 SGHRS, CDR2 YFSETQ. CDR3 length equals 14 residues. The CDR3 loop is CASSLVAGAYEQYF. DNA of the CDR3: TGCGCCAGCAGCTTGGTCGCGGGTGCCTACGAGCAGTACTTC.

This chain joins TRBV6-1 and TRBJ2-1, with TRBD1 matching over 8 bases. Germline loops: CDR1 MNHNS, CDR2 SASEGT. V was clipped by 6 bases and J by 4 bases; unmatched bases: 8. This CDR3 is built from 15 residues. In DNA, the CDR3 is TGTGCCAGCAGACCACCGGGACAGGCTTACAATGAGCAGTTCTTC. Translating it yields CASRPPGQAYNEQFF.